This T cell receptor (beta chain) was observed in a study of PD-L1 blockade in urothelial cancer. Germline V gene lookup returns CDR1 SGHVS and CDR2 FQNEAQ. The trim removed 5 bases at V and 8 bases at J, leaving 8 bases unmatched. The CDR3 is 14 residues long. The time point is: peripheral blood 6 weeks after treatment start. Sequencing was performed with immunoSEQ multiplex PCR; in TCRdb, only in-frame clones are kept and a portion is missing. The sample holds some 120,000 clones; about 84% are singletons and the top ten take roughly 2.3%. The receptor was derived from a middle-aged man with urothelial cancer. The input for sequencing was PBMCs, taken around atezolizumab (anti-PD-L1) treatment. The V call is TRBV7-8, the J call TRBJ1-2; the match to TRBD1 covers 10 bases. The CDR3 DNA reads TGTGCCAGCAGCCTAGGACAGGGGGGGGGCGGCTACACCTTC. This sequence encodes CASSLGQGGGGYTF.